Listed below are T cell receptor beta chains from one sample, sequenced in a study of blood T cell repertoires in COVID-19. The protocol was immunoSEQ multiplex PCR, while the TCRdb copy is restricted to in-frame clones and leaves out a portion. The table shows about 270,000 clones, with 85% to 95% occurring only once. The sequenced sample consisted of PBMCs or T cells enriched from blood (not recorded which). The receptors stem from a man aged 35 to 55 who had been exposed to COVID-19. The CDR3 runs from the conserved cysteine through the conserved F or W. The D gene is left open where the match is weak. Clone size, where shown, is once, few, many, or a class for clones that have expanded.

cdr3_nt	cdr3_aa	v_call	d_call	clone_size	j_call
TGTGCCAGCAGTTACTCCCCGGGGTCGGCGCAGTATTTT	CASSYSPGSAQYF	TRBV6-2/TRBV6-3	NA	NA	TRBJ2-3
TGTGCCAGCAGTGCGGACAGGGATAGGGGCTATTCACCCCTCCACTTT	CASSADRDRGYSPLHF	TRBV28	TRBD1	few	TRBJ1-6
TGTGCCAGCAGCTTAATTCGGGACTCAGAGGAATCAAAGAATTCACCCCTCCACTTT	CASSLIRDSEESKNSPLHF	TRBV7-9	NA	NA	TRBJ1-6
TGTGCCAGTAGTTTTCCGGGTGGTCGCGCAGGGGAATACTATGGCTACACCTTC	CASSFPGGRAGEYYGYTF	TRBV19	NA	NA	TRBJ1-2
TGTGCCTGGAGTGTATACATCCGCTACAATGAGCAGTTCTTC	CAWSVYIRYNEQFF	TRBV30	NA	NA	TRBJ2-1
TGTGCCAGCAGCCGATATACTAGCGGGAGAGGGAATGAGCAGTTCTTC	CASSRYTSGRGNEQFF	TRBV6-2/TRBV6-3	TRBD2	few	TRBJ2-1
TGTGCCAGCAGTTTTGGAGGGAGGAGGGGATTTAATTCACCCCTCCACTTT	CASSFGGRRGFNSPLHF	TRBV28	NA	NA	TRBJ1-6
TGTGCCAGCAGCCAAGCGACAGTTTACGAGCAGTACTTC	CASSQATVYEQYF	TRBV14	NA	NA	TRBJ2-7
TGTGCCAGAAACCGGGACAGCGGAAGAGAAGGGGGCTACACCTTC	CARNRDSGREGGYTF	TRBV2	TRBD1	NA	TRBJ1-2
TGTGCCAGCAGCTCTCCGGGACTAGCGGGAGGTGAGCAGTTCTTC	CASSSPGLAGGEQFF	TRBV7-9	TRBD2	NA	TRBJ2-1
TGTGCCAGCAGCGCGGGTGGTGCCGGGGAGCTGTTTTTT	CASSAGGAGELFF	TRBV7-9	NA	few	TRBJ2-2
TGTGCCAGCAGTGCAGGGACTCCCACCTACGAGCAGTACTTC	CASSAGTPTYEQYF	TRBV2	NA	NA	TRBJ2-7
TGTGCCAGCAGCTTAGGGGACAGGGGGAACACTGAAGCTTTCTTT	CASSLGDRGNTEAFF	TRBV28	TRBD1	NA	TRBJ1-1
TGTGCCTGGGTCCGGGACAGTCGTGGCTACACCTTC	CAWVRDSRGYTF	TRBV30	TRBD1	NA	TRBJ1-2
TGTGCCAGCAGTCCCGGACATGAAATCTACAGGGTCGGATTCCCGCGATACGGGGAGCTGTTTTTT	CASSPGHEIYRVGFPRYGELFF	TRBV28	NA	NA	TRBJ2-2
TGTGCCAGCAGCTCTGGACTAGCGGGCACCGGGGAGCTGTTTTTT	CASSSGLAGTGELFF	TRBV11-1	TRBD2	NA	TRBJ2-2
TGTGCCACCAGTGTCGTCGACAATGAGCAGTTCTTC	CATSVVDNEQFF	TRBV24-1	NA	NA	TRBJ2-1
TGCAGCGTTGACATGGGGGGGGGCACAGATACGCAGTATTTT	CSVDMGGGTDTQYF	TRBV29-1	TRBD2	once	TRBJ2-3
TGTGCCTGGAACGGACAGGGGGTTGAAGCTTTCTTT	CAWNGQGVEAFF	TRBV30	TRBD1	NA	TRBJ1-1
TGTGCCAGCAGCTTAGCGGCGACTAAGGAAAAACTGTTTTTT	CASSLAATKEKLFF	TRBV7-9	NA	NA	TRBJ1-4
TGCGCCAGCAGCTTGGGGGGCATCAGCAATCAGCCCCAGCATTTT	CASSLGGISNQPQHF	TRBV5-1	NA	NA	TRBJ1-5
TGTGCCAGCAGTTACCTAGCGTCTAGCTCCTACGAGCAGTACTTC	CASSYLASSSYEQYF	TRBV28	NA	NA	TRBJ2-7
TGTGCCAGCAGTCCGACAGGGTTCACTGAAGCTTTCTTT	CASSPTGFTEAFF	TRBV2	TRBD1	NA	TRBJ1-1
TGTGCCAGCAGCATAGGGAGCCGTACGGACATTCAGTACTTC	CASSIGSRTDIQYF	TRBV7-2	NA	NA	TRBJ2-4
TGTGCCAGTGCACAGGGGGCGGGGGAGACCCAGTACTTC	CASAQGAGETQYF	TRBV2	TRBD1	NA	TRBJ2-5
TGTGCCAGCAGCTGGACTAGCGGGAGGTCCTACAATGAGCAGTTCTTC	CASSWTSGRSYNEQFF	TRBV6-4	TRBD2	NA	TRBJ2-1
TGTGCCAGCAGCAAAGAGGGGTTTGATTGCGTCTCCTACAATGAGCAGTTCTTC	CASSKEGFDCVSYNEQFF	TRBV21-1	NA	NA	TRBJ2-1
TGTGTCAGAAGCTTATCCTTCAGGGACAGGGAATCGTATAATTCACCCCTCCACTTT	CVRSLSFRDRESYNSPLHF	TRBV7-5	NA	NA	TRBJ1-6
TGTGCCAGCAGCTCCGTCCTCTCCTACGAGCAGTACTTC	CASSSVLSYEQYF	TRBV5-4	NA	few	TRBJ2-7
TGTGCCAGCAGCAACATTCAGGGGGATAATGAAAAACTGTTTTTT	CASSNIQGDNEKLFF	TRBV21-1	NA	NA	TRBJ1-4
TGTGCCAGCAGTTGGCAATCGAACACCGGGGAGCTGTTTTTT	CASSWQSNTGELFF	TRBV27	NA	NA	TRBJ2-2
TGTGCCAGCAGCTTAAGTGGGGGGAATCAGCCCCAGCATTTT	CASSLSGGNQPQHF	TRBV7-9	NA	NA	TRBJ1-5
TGCGCCAGCAGGGACTTCTCCGGTGAAGCTTTCTTT	CASRDFSGEAFF	TRBV5-1	NA	NA	TRBJ1-1
TGTGCCTGGAGGCCCAGCGGCCCAGAGACTGAGCAGTTCTTC	CAWRPSGPETEQFF	TRBV30	NA	NA	TRBJ2-1
TGTGCCAGCAGCCAAGAGGGACTCCCAAACAATGAGCAGTTCTTC	CASSQEGLPNNEQFF	TRBV3-1/TRBV3-2	NA	NA	TRBJ2-1
TGTGCCAGTACCGAGGTTGGCAGGACAGGTGGTGAAAAACTGTTTTTT	CASTEVGRTGGEKLFF	TRBV19	TRBD1	NA	TRBJ1-4
TGTGCCAGCAGCCTTTCATGGGCAGCCGCAACTAATGAAAAACTGTTTTTT	CASSLSWAAATNEKLFF	TRBV27	NA	NA	TRBJ1-4
TGTGCCAGCAGTCCTCGACTAGCTTTCACAGATACGCAGTATTTT	CASSPRLAFTDTQYF	TRBV27	TRBD2	NA	TRBJ2-3
TGCGCCAGCAGCTTGGTTGGAGGCTACGAGCAGTACTTC	CASSLVGGYEQYF	TRBV5-1	NA	NA	TRBJ2-7
TGTGCCAGCAGCCCCCTCTTCTCTGGGGCCAACGTCCTGACTTTC	CASSPLFSGANVLTF	TRBV6-2/TRBV6-3	NA	NA	TRBJ2-6
TGTGCCAGCAGCCAACAGGGGGAGGGTCTAAGTACGCAGTATTTT	CASSQQGEGLSTQYF	TRBV6-6	NA	NA	TRBJ2-3
TGTGCCAGCAGTTTGGTTAGCCCAGATACGCAGTATTTT	CASSLVSPDTQYF	TRBV28	NA	NA	TRBJ2-3
TGTGCCAGCAGCTTAGCGGAGCTTACTCCCTACAATGAGCAGTTCTTC	CASSLAELTPYNEQFF	TRBV7-8	NA	NA	TRBJ2-1
TGTGCCAGCAGCGTAGCTGTGACAGGGACACTCCAAGAGACCCAGTACTTC	CASSVAVTGTLQETQYF	TRBV9	TRBD1	NA	TRBJ2-5
TGTGCCAGCAGCGTAGGCAGCTCTGGAAACACCATATATTTT	CASSVGSSGNTIYF	TRBV9	NA	NA	TRBJ1-3
TGCGCCAGCAGCCATGAGGGCGGTGAGCAGTTCTTC	CASSHEGGEQFF	TRBV4-1	NA	NA	TRBJ2-1
TGTGCCACCAGTGTTCCTAGCGGAGTCAACACCGGGGAGCTGTTTTTT	CATSVPSGVNTGELFF	TRBV24-1	TRBD2	NA	TRBJ2-2
TGCGCCAGCAGCCAACCGGGACAGGGATTCGGCGAGCAGTACTTC	CASSQPGQGFGEQYF	TRBV4-1	TRBD1	NA	TRBJ2-7
TGTGCCAGCAGCCCCCTCCTCGGGGAACCTGAAGCTTTCTTT	CASSPLLGEPEAFF	TRBV7-9	NA	NA	TRBJ1-1
TGTGCCAGCAGTTCCGGGTCTAGCGGGAGTGAGACCCAGTACTTC	CASSSGSSGSETQYF	TRBV28	TRBD2	NA	TRBJ2-5
TGCGCCAGCAGCCAAGTCGAGGGAGGGCGGTACGAGCAGTACTTC	CASSQVEGGRYEQYF	TRBV4-1	TRBD2	NA	TRBJ2-7
TGCGCCAGCAGCTTGGCCGTGGGGAGAGCAACTAATGAAAAACTGTTTTTT	CASSLAVGRATNEKLFF	TRBV5-1	NA	NA	TRBJ1-4